The following is a T cell receptor (beta chain) sequence with its context. Antigen unknown. One entry per CDR3 protein, called by TCRdb with MiXCR from the 5' RACE reads. Of around 100,000 distinct CDR3 sequences detected, around 5.5% appear once; the ten largest clones hold about two fifths. This sample was taken from a study of T cells after yellow fever vaccination. Study-wide results and limits: A weaker secondary response peaked on day 5, the primary on day 15.

V shed 4 bases and J 6 bases; nucleotides not matched to a gene: 4. Germline-derived CDR1 and CDR2 are SGDLS and YYNGEE. The CDR3 extends over 14 amino acids. The clonotype originates from a man younger than 30 who received the YFV17D yellow fever vaccine. V gene TRBV9 combines with J gene TRBJ2-1, with 10 bases fitting TRBD1. The sequences come from CD8+ T cells sorted from PBMCs, collected 10 days after the yellow fever booster vaccination. This CDR3 reads CASSPRDRGNEQFF. CDR3 bases: TGTGCCAGCAGCCCCCGGGACAGGGGCAATGAGCAGTTCTTC.